This T cell receptor beta chain was observed in a study of T cell repertoires in aging, cancer and after chemotherapy. As for the study in general: The whole study produced a dataset of some 10 million TCR reads.

Findings of the study overall: Immunological memory after chemotherapy cannot be judged from the repertoire data. Loss of evenness, beyond lost richness, contributed to age-related TCR diversity decline in cancer patients.

TRB rearrangements spanning V, D and J were amplified using mixed TRB-A/B primers. One entry per CDR3 protein, called by TCRdb with MiXCR from the multiplex PCR reads. The table lists around 8,100 distinct CDR3 sequences, 40% of them singletons. This CDR3 has 13 amino acids. TCR beta rearrangements were amplified from peripheral blood genomic DNA. Of note for this clonotype: Its antigen remains unknown.

The gene calls are TRBV12-3 or TRBV12-4 and TRBJ2-1; D is perhaps TRBD2 (5 bases). The sample taken for sequencing was blood. This TCR came from a human donor in good health. The CDR3 region is CASALGDIKEQFF. The DNA of the CDR3 is TGTGCTAGTGCCCTCGGGGATATCAAGGAGCAGTTCTTC.